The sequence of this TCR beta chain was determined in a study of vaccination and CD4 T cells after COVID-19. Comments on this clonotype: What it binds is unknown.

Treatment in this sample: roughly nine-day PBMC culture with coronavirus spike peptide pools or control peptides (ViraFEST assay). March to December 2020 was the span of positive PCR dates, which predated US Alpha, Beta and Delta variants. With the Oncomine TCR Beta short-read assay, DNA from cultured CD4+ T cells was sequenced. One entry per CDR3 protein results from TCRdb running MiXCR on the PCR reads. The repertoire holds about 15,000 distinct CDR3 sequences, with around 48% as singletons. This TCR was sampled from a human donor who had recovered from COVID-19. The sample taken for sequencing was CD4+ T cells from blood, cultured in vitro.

The CDR3 loop is CASSLVRGSSTDTQYF. The CDR3 bases are TGTGCCAGCAGCTTGGTTAGGGGTTCGAGCACAGATACGCAGTATTTT. V usage is TRBV11-2 and J usage is TRBJ2-3; D is perhaps TRBD1 (5 bases). The V gene's germline CDR1 is SGHAT and CDR2 FQNNGV. This CDR3 contains 16 residues. The V and J ends lost 3 bases and 0 bases respectively, with 13 bases between them.